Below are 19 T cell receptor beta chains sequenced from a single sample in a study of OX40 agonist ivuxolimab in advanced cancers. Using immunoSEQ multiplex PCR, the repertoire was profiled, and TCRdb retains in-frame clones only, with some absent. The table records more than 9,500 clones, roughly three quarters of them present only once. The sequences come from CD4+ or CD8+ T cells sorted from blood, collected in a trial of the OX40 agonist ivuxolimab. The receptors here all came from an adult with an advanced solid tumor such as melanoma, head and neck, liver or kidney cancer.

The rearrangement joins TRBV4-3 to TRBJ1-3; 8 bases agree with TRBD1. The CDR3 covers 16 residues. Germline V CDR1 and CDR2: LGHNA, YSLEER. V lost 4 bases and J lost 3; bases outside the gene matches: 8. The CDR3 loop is CASSPSTGVDGNTIYF. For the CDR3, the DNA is TGCGCCAGCAGCCCTTCGACAGGGGTAGATGGAAACACCATATATTTT.

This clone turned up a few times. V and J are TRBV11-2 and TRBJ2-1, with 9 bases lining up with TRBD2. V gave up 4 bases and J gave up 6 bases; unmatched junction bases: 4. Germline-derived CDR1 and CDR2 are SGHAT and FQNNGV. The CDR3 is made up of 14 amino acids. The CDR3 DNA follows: TGTGCCAGCAGCTCTAGCGGGAACCGCAATGAGCAGTTCTTC. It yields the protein CASSSSGNRNEQFF. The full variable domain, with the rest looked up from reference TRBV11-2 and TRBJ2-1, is EAGVAQSPRYKIIEKRQSVAFWCNPISGHATLYWYQQILGQGPKLLIQFQNNGVVDDSQLPKDRFSAERLKGVDSTLKIQPAKLEDSAVYLCASSSSGNRNEQFFGPGTRLTVL.

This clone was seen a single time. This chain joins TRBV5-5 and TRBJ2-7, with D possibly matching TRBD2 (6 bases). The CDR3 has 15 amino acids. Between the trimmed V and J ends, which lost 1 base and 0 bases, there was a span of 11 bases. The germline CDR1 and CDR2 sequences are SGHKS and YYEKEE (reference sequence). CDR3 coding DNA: TGTGCCAGCAGCTTGAGGCGGGGAATCTCCTACGAGCAGTACTTC. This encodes CASSLRRGISYEQYF.

The CDR3 DNA is TGTGCCAGCAGTTACAGTGACAGATACGAGCAGTACTTC. Translation: CASSYSDRYEQYF. This sequence joins TRBV6-5 and TRBJ2-7; a weak D match, TRBD1 (5 bases). CDR1 is MNHEY, CDR2 SVGAGI, per germline. The ends were cut back, 2 bases at V and 4 bases at J, with 9 bases in the middle. The CDR3 spans 13 residues.

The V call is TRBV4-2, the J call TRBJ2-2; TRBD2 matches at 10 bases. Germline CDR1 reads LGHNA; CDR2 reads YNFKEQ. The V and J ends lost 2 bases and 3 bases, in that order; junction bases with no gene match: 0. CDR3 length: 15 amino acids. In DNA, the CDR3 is TGTGCCAGCAGCCAACTAGCGGGAGACACCGGGGAGCTGTTTTTT. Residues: CASSQLAGDTGELFF.

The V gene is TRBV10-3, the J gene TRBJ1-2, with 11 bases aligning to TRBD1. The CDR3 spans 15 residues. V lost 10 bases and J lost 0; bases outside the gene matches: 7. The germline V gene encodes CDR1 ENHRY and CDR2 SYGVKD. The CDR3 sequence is CASGTGGVANYGYTF. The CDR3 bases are TGTGCCAGCGGGACAGGGGGGGTAGCTAACTATGGCTACACCTTC.

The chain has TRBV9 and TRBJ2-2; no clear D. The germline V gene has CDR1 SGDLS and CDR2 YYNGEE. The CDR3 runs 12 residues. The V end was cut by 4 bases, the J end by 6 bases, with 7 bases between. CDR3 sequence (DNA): TGTGCCAGCAGCCCGGGCTCCGGGGAGCTGTTTTTT. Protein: CASSPGSGELFF.

CDR3 region: CASSQVTGYSSGNTIYF. The CDR3 nucleotides are TGCGCCAGCAGCCAAGTTACAGGGTACAGCTCTGGAAACACCATATATTTT. This chain connects TRBV4-1 to TRBJ1-3; maybe TRBD1 (6 bases). Trimming left V 1 base short and J 0 bases short, with 13 bases between. Germline lookup yields CDR1 MGHRA and CDR2 YSYEKL. The CDR3 totals 17 residues.

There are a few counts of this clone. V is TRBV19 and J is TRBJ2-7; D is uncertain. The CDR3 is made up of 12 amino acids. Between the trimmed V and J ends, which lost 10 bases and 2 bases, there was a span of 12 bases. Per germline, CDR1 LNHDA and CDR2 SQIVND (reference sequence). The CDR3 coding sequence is TGTGCCACAGGTGTCCCCCCCTACGAGCAGTACTTC. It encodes CATGVPPYEQYF.

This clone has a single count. This CDR3 is CASSLDTTSGNTIYF. The CDR3 nucleotides are TGTGCCAGCAGCTTAGACACGACCTCTGGAAACACCATATATTTT. The V call is TRBV7-2, the J call TRBJ1-3, with D unresolved. Germline CDR1 SGHTA, CDR2 FQGNSA. The V end lost 1 base, the J end lost 0 bases, and 7 bases lay between the germline ends. CDR3 size: 15 residues.

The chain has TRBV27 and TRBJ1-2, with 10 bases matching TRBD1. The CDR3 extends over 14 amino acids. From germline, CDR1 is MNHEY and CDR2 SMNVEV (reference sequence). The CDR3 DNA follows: TGTTTTCGGGCTCCCGGGACAGGGGTTTATGGCTACACCTTC. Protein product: CFRAPGTGVYGYTF.

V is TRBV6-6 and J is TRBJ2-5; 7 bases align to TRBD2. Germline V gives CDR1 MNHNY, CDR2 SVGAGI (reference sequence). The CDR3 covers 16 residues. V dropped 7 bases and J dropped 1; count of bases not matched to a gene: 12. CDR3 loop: CASIQAPGTIQETQYF. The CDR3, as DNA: TGTGCCAGCATCCAAGCCCCAGGGACTATCCAAGAGACCCAGTACTTC.

The CDR3 protein is CASSPIGTSGYEQYF. The CDR3 DNA follows: TGTGCCAGCAGCCCCATTGGGACTAGCGGTTACGAGCAGTACTTC. The V gene is TRBV7-2, the J gene TRBJ2-7, with 11 bases identical to TRBD2. The CDR3 contains 15 residues. Germline-derived CDR1 and CDR2 are SGHTA and FQGNSA. The V gene end was trimmed by 5 bases and the J gene end by 4 bases; junction bases not matched to a gene: 7.

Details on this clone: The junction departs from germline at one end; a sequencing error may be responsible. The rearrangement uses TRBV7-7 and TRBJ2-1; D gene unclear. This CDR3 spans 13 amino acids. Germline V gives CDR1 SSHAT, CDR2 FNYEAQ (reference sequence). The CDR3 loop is CASSQSPKNEQFF. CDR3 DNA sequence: TGTGCTAGCAGTCAAAGTCCGAAAAATGAGCAGTTCTTC.

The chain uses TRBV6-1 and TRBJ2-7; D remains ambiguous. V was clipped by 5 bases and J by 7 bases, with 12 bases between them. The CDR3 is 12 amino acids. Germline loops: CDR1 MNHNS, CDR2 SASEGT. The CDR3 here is CASSPVWWEQYF. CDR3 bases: TGTGCCAGCAGTCCGGTGTGGTGGGAGCAGTACTTC.

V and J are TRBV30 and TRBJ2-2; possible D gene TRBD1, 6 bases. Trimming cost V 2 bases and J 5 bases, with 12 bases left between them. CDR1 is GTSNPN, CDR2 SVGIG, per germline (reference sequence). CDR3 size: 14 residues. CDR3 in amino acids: CAWSRDTRTGELFF. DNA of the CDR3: TGTGCCTGGAGTAGGGACACCAGGACCGGGGAGCTGTTTTTT.

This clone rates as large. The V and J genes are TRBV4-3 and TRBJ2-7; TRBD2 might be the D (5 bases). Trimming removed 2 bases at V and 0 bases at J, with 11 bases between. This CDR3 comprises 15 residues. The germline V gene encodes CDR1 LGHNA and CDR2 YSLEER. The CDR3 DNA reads TGCGCCAGCAGCCAACAAAGGACTGGCTCCTACGAGCAGTACTTC. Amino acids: CASSQQRTGSYEQYF.

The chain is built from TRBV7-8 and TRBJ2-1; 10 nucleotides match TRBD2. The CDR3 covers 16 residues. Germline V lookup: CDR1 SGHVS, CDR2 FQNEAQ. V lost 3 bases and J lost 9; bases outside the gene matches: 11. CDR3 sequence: CASSLGLAGVHAEQFF. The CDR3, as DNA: TGTGCCAGCAGCTTGGGGCTAGCGGGAGTCCACGCTGAGCAGTTCTTC.

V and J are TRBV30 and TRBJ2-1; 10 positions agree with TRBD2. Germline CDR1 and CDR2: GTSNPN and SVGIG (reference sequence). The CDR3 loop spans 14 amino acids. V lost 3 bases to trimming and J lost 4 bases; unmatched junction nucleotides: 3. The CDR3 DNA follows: TGTGCCTGGAGAGGACTAGCGGATTACAATGAGCAGTTCTTC. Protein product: CAWRGLADYNEQFF.